These 21 T cell receptor beta chains share one sample of origin, sequenced in a study of STAT5B mutations in CD4+ large granular lymphocyte leukemia. The method was immunoSEQ multiplex PCR; TCRdb's version includes in-frame clones alone and lacks a portion of them. The sample records around 35,000 clones, roughly nine tenths being singletons. Material: CD4+ T cells from blood buffy coats. The receptor set was obtained from a human donor in good health.

As concerns this clone: Sequence at one end of the junction differs from germline and may be a read error. This chain connects TRBV6-5 to TRBJ1-1; D is unclear. This CDR3 region has 14 residues. Per germline, CDR1 MNHEY and CDR2 SVGAGI. The CDR3 region has the DNA TGTGCCAGGCACTCAGACACCGCCAACAATGAAGCTTTCTTT. Protein product: CARHSDTANNEAFF.

This clone came up a few times. V gene TRBV7-8 combines with J gene TRBJ1-5; weak D call: TRBD1 (6 bases). Germline V gene lookup returns CDR1 SGHVS and CDR2 FQNEAQ. Trimming left V 5 bases short and J 0 bases short, with 11 bases between. This CDR3 spans 15 amino acids. The CDR3 DNA follows: TGTGCCAGCAGCACGGACAGCTATAGCAATCAGCCCCAGCATTTT. It encodes CASSTDSYSNQPQHF.

The V call is TRBV4-3, the J call TRBJ2-7; no reliable D call. The V end was cut by 1 base, the J end by 2 bases, with 12 bases between. Germline CDR1 is LGHNA and CDR2 is YSLEER. The CDR3 has 15 residues. Here the CDR3 reads CASSQATTDTYEQYF. CDR3 nucleotide sequence: TGCGCCAGCAGCCAAGCTACAACCGATACCTACGAGCAGTACTTC.

The J gene is TRBJ2-5, the V gene TRBV7-2; D possibly corresponds to TRBD2 (6 bases). V was cut by 8 bases and J by 9 bases, with 19 bases left in between. The germline V gene has CDR1 SGHTA and CDR2 FQGNSA. The CDR3 is 13 residues long. CDR3 DNA sequence: TGTGCCAGCTCGGAAGAACAGCCGGGGGCCCAGTACTTC. Translated, it gives CASSEEQPGAQYF.

The chain couples TRBV7-8 to TRBJ1-2, with unresolved D. CDR3 length: 14 residues. The germline V gene has CDR1 SGHVS and CDR2 FQNEAQ. The germline V and J ends were trimmed by 1 base and 0 bases, with 6 bases remaining between them. CDR3 region: CASSLDGPNYGYTF. In DNA, the CDR3 is TGTGCCAGCAGCTTAGACGGTCCTAACTATGGCTACACCTTC. The full variable domain, in which reference TRBV7-8 and TRBJ1-2 provide the parts outside the CDR3, is GAGVSQSPRYKVAKRGQDVALRCDPISGHVSLFWYQQALGQGPEFLTYFQNEAQLDKSGLPSDRFFAERPEGSVSTLKIQRTQQEDSAVYLCASSLDGPNYGYTFGSGTRLTVV.

The chain links TRBV9 to TRBJ1-1, with D uncertain. The length of the CDR3 is 13 residues. V was pared by 2 bases and J by 0 bases, with 5 bases between. Germline V gene lookup returns CDR1 SGDLS and CDR2 YYNGEE. CDR3 protein: CASSVQVNTEAFF. The CDR3 DNA sequence: TGTGCCAGCAGCGTTCAGGTGAACACTGAAGCTTTCTTT.

The genes are TRBV10-2 and TRBJ1-1; perhaps TRBD1 as D (5 bases). The CDR3 extends over 14 amino acids. Between the trimmed V and J ends, which lost 8 bases and 1 base, there was a span of 14 bases. The germline V gene has CDR1 WSHSY and CDR2 SAAADI. This CDR3 reads CASGGFGGNTEAFF. Written as DNA, the CDR3 is TGCGCCAGCGGGGGGTTCGGAGGGAACACTGAAGCTTTCTTT.

The V call is TRBV4-3, the J call TRBJ1-2; 7 nucleotides agree with TRBD1. Trimming cost V 3 bases and J 13 bases; bases outside gene matches: 8. Germline V gives CDR1 LGHNA, CDR2 YSLEER. The CDR3 is 12 amino acids. The CDR3 nucleotides are TGCGCCAGCAGCCAGAGACAGGGTGAGAGCACCTTC. It is translated as CASSQRQGESTF.

The chain recombines TRBV7-8 with TRBJ2-1; D may be TRBD1 (6 bases). The CDR3 totals 13 residues. The V and J ends lost 1 base and 8 bases respectively, with 9 bases between them. CDR1 is SGHVS and CDR2 is FQNEAQ in the germline V gene. CDR3 DNA sequence: TGTGCCAGCAGCTTAGGACAGGTCTATGAGCAGTTCTTC. It yields the protein CASSLGQVYEQFF.

J is TRBJ2-2 and V is TRBV5-1, with 9 bases matching TRBD1. Losses at the gene ends were 6 bases for V and 2 bases for J; bases not matched to a gene: 8. The CDR3 is made up of 16 amino acids. CDR1 and CDR2 (germline): SGHRS, YFSETQ. The CDR3, as DNA: TGCGCCAGCACCCCTGGGGACAGGGATAACACCGGGGAGCTGTTTTTT. Protein: CASTPGDRDNTGELFF.

V and J are TRBV7-2 and TRBJ1-1; D is unresolved. The V and J ends lost 2 bases and 5 bases respectively, with 6 bases between them. CDR1 is SGHTA, CDR2 FQGNSA, per germline. The CDR3 runs to 12 residues. The CDR3 nucleotides are TGTGCCAGCAGCTTAATGTGGACTGAAGCTTTCTTT. Translated, it gives CASSLMWTEAFF. Looking up the rest from reference TRBV7-2 and TRBJ1-1 gives the full variable domain: GAGVSQSPSNKVTEKGKDVELRCDPISGHTALYWYRQSLGQGLEFLIYFQGNSAPDKSGLPSDRFSAERTGGSVSTLTIQRTQQEDSAVYLCASSLMWTEAFFGQGTRLTVV.

J is TRBJ1-4 and V is TRBV28; 7 positions agree with TRBD1. The length of the CDR3 is 16 residues. From germline, CDR1 is MDHEN and CDR2 SYDVKM. V lost 4 bases, J lost 8 bases, and 13 bases stayed unmatched. CDR3 bases: TGTGCCAGCAGTTCGCTAATCGACAGGGTGGGCGAAAAACTGTTTTTT. Translating gives CASSSLIDRVGEKLFF.

V is TRBV7-9 and J is TRBJ1-3, with 8 bases lining up with TRBD1. V shed 4 bases, J shed 4 bases, and the junction held 3 bases outside the gene matches. The CDR3 spans 14 residues. Germline CDR1 is SEHNR and CDR2 is FQNEAQ (reference sequence). The CDR3 spells CASSSTGAGNTIYF. DNA for the CDR3: TGTGCCAGCAGCTCGACAGGGGCGGGAAACACCATATATTTT.

This clone occurred once. The CDR3 here is CASSPSGASGSRNEQFF. The CDR3 DNA reads as TGCGCCAGCAGCCCCTCCGGGGCTAGCGGGAGTCGCAATGAGCAGTTCTTC. The chain couples TRBV4-3 to TRBJ2-1; 10 nucleotides agree with TRBD2. CDR1 is LGHNA and CDR2 is YSLEER in the germline V gene. CDR3 length: 17 amino acids. Trimming removed 4 bases from V and 6 bases from J; junction bases left unmatched: 12.

The CDR3 reads CASSPGLSGAFGYTF. The CDR3 DNA follows: TGTGCCAGCTCACCAGGCCTGAGTGGGGCTTTCGGCTACACCTTC. This sequence joins TRBV18 and TRBJ1-2; D may be TRBD1 (5 bases). This CDR3 has 15 amino acids. The germline CDR1 and CDR2 sequences are KGHSH and LQKENI. Trimming took off 2 bases at V and 8 bases at J, with 18 bases between the two ends.

The rearrangement uses TRBV5-1 and TRBJ2-1, with a tentative D call TRBD1 (5 bases). The CDR3 runs 17 residues. The ends were cut back, 0 bases at V and 6 bases at J, with 19 bases in the middle. Germline V gene data show CDR1 as SGHRS and CDR2 as YFSETQ. The CDR3 region has the DNA TGCGCCAGCAGCTTGGTGGGTGGCCAGGGTCTTGGCAATGAGCAGTTCTTC. Protein sequence: CASSLVGGQGLGNEQFF. Together with reference TRBV5-1 and TRBJ2-1, the CDR3 gives the full variable domain: KAGVTQTPRYLIKTRGQQVTLSCSPISGHRSVSWYQQTPGQGLQFLFEYFSETQRNKGNFPGRFSGRQFSNSRSEMNVSTLELGDSALYLCASSLVGGQGLGNEQFFGPGTRLTVL.

This rearrangement joins TRBV11-2 to TRBJ2-1; D is possibly TRBD1 or TRBD2 (5 bases each). Germline-derived CDR1 and CDR2 are SGHAT and FQNNGV. The germline V and J ends were trimmed by 2 bases and 2 bases, with 10 bases remaining between them. The CDR3 runs 15 residues. In DNA form, the CDR3 reads TGTGCCAGCAGCTTACTACCGGGACCCTACAATGAGCAGTTCTTC. Protein sequence: CASSLLPGPYNEQFF.

The rearrangement joins TRBV7-9 to TRBJ1-2, with 7 bases lining up with TRBD1. With 5 bases clipped from V and 2 bases from J, the junction kept 5 bases outside the gene matches. Per the germline V gene, CDR1 is SEHNR and CDR2 is FQNEAQ (reference sequence). The CDR3 sequence is 14 residues long. The CDR3 coding sequence is TGTGCCAGCAGCCTACAGACAGGGAACTATGGCTACACCTTC. This encodes CASSLQTGNYGYTF.

The table lists this clone with a few counts. The chain couples TRBV27 to TRBJ2-7, with 8 bases aligning to TRBD1. The V segment lost 6 bases and the J segment 5 bases; nucleotides outside the gene matches: 9. The CDR3 consists of 14 residues. Germline CDR1 and CDR2: MNHEY and SMNVEV (reference sequence). The CDR3 loop is CASSRTGMENEQYF. The DNA of the CDR3 is TGTGCCAGCAGCAGGACAGGGATGGAGAACGAGCAGTACTTC.

This chain joins TRBV5-1 and TRBJ2-3; D remains unclear. V was clipped by 4 bases and J by 3 bases, with 9 bases between them. Germline V gene lookup returns CDR1 SGHRS and CDR2 YFSETQ. This CDR3 is 13 amino acids long. For the CDR3, the DNA is TGCGCCAGCAGCCACCCAGCAACAGATACGCAGTATTTT. Its translation is CASSHPATDTQYF.

The chain joins TRBV6-6 to TRBJ1-6; no firm D call. V dropped 1 base and J dropped 6 bases, with 10 bases sitting between them. The length of the CDR3 is 15 residues. Germline assignment: CDR1 MNHNY and CDR2 SVGAGI (reference sequence). CDR3 sequence: CASSYFAFANSPLHF. In DNA form, the CDR3 reads TGTGCCAGCAGTTACTTTGCGTTCGCTAATTCACCCCTCCACTTT.